The source of this TCR beta chain is a study of blood T cell repertoires in COVID-19. Study-wide background: The United States, Italy and Spain supplied acute and convalescent COVID-19 samples. Sources were T cells, B-cell-depleted T cells, or PBMCs; the material itself was cDNA or gDNA.

This CDR3 comprises 14 residues. The V and J ends lost 4 bases and 0 bases respectively, with 9 bases between them. The germline V gene has CDR1 SGDLS and CDR2 YYNGEE. Seattle's cohort entered during active infection and was followed longitudinally. Clones were sequenced by immunoSEQ multiplex PCR, and TCRdb holds only the in-frame ones, with some missing. The sample lists roughly 150,000 clones; approximately 91% were seen once. The V call is TRBV9, the J call TRBJ2-3; D gene ambiguous. This TCR was sampled from a man younger than 35 with COVID-19, enrolled during active disease. Sequences were obtained from peripheral blood. CDR3 sequence: CASSPPGSTDTQYF. DNA of the CDR3: TGTGCCAGCAGCCCGCCCGGTAGCACAGATACGCAGTATTTT.